This T cell receptor (beta chain) was sequenced for a study of blood T cell repertoires in COVID-19. About the study: PBMCs, B-cell-depleted T cells, or T cells provided the cDNA or gDNA that made up the material.

Recruits, aged about 18 to 90 years, lived in 24 US areas. Recovery among Cohort 3 donors was established by two negative PCRs, clearance, or symptom resolution. CDR1 is MNHEY and CDR2 is SVGAGI in the germline V gene. The CDR3 loop spans 15 amino acids. V dropped 2 bases and J dropped 2; count of bases not matched to a gene: 5. Here immunoSEQ multiplex PCR was the method, and the copy in TCRdb shows in-frame clones only, minus some. The sample carries under 200,000 clones, 88% recorded once. The receptor's source is a woman between 45 and 65 years old who had recovered from COVID-19. Sequenced sample: PBMCs or T cells enriched from blood (not recorded which). This rearrangement joins TRBV6-5 to TRBJ1-1, with 7 positions matching TRBD1. CDR3 DNA: TGTGCCAGCAGTTACAGGGGGCTCCTTAACACTGAAGCTTTCTTT. This translates into CASSYRGLLNTEAFF.